This T cell receptor (beta chain) was sequenced in a study of T cell responses to AZD1222 COVID-19 vaccine. Profiled with immunoSEQ multiplex PCR; TCRdb holds only in-frame clones, not every one. Here the sample spans 150,000 to 180,000 clones, less than 90% being singletons. The CDR3 is made up of 15 amino acids. Germline V CDR1 and CDR2: LNHNV, YYDKDF (reference sequence). V shed 4 bases, J shed 7 bases, and the junction held 8 bases outside the gene matches. The chain links TRBV15 to TRBJ1-5, with 9 nucleotides matching TRBD1. The material sequenced was peripheral blood, taken on day 0 of AZD1222 vaccination. This TCR came from an adult in good health. CDR3 nucleotide sequence: TGTGCCACCAGCACTGGGGGACAGGGCGGCCAGCCCCAGCATTTT. Protein: CATSTGGQGGQPQHF. The whole variable domain, remainder taken from reference TRBV15 and TRBJ1-5, is DAMVIQNPRYQVTQFGKPVTLSCSQTLNHNVMYWYQQKSSQAPKLLFHYYDKDFNNEADTPDNFQSRRPNTSFCFLDIRSPGLGDTAMYLCATSTGGQGGQPQHFGDGTRLSIL.